The 22 T cell receptor beta chains presented below share a single source sample, sequenced in a study of shared clonotypes between healthy human individuals. Repertoires were generated with immunoSEQ multiplex PCR, while TCRdb's copy carries only in-frame clones and drops some. The table lists about 2.4 million clones, more than 90% of them singletons. The sequenced material came from naive CD4+ T cells sorted from blood. Documented subset: CD45RA+ positively selected. The receptors shown here come from a man between 18 and 35 years old in good health.

On this clone: The same CDR3 can be traced to other DNA sequences in this sample. The chain carries TRBV7-2 and TRBJ1-5; 7 bases are a match to TRBD1. The CDR3 has 15 residues. V lost 1 base and J lost 4; bases outside the gene matches: 4. Germline loops: CDR1 SGHTA, CDR2 FQGNSA. CDR3 residues: CASSLVEGANQPQHF. The CDR3 nucleotides read TGTGCCAGCAGCTTAGTTGAGGGGGCTAATCAGCCCCAGCATTTT.

The rearrangement uses TRBV5-1 and TRBJ2-7; D is perhaps TRBD2 (6 bases). Trimming pared 4 bases from V and 5 bases from J, leaving 13 bases between. The germline V gene encodes CDR1 SGHRS and CDR2 YFSETQ. This CDR3 has 13 amino acids. The CDR3 DNA reads as TGCGCCAGCAGCCGGGACGGGGGTGACGAGCAGTACTTC. It codes for CASSRDGGDEQYF.

This clone was counted only a few times. The V gene is TRBV5-4, the J gene TRBJ2-7; 9 bases align to TRBD1. The CDR3 sequence is 13 residues long. J gave up 4 bases and V 10 bases, and 9 bases lay outside the gene matches. Germline V lookup: CDR1 SGHNT, CDR2 YYREEE (reference sequence). DNA of the CDR3: TGTGCCTTGGGGGACAGGGACCTTTACGAGCAGTACTTC. Its protein product is CALGDRDLYEQYF.

J is TRBJ1-5 and V is TRBV6-1; TRBD1 agrees at 8 bases. This CDR3 spans 16 amino acids. V was clipped by 4 bases and J by 4 bases; unmatched bases: 9. From germline, CDR1 is MNHNS and CDR2 SASEGT. The CDR3 loop is CASSGGGTGGNQPQHF. The CDR3 region has the DNA TGTGCCAGCAGTGGGGGGGGGACAGGAGGTAATCAGCCCCAGCATTTT.

The rearrangement joins TRBV19 to TRBJ2-3, with unresolved D. Germline CDR1 is LNHDA and CDR2 is SQIVND (reference sequence). With 4 bases removed from V and 1 base from J, the gap between germline ends came to 9 bases. CDR3 length: 14 amino acids. The CDR3 protein is CASSTRRGTDTQYF. The CDR3 DNA is TGTGCCAGTAGTACCCGACGGGGCACAGATACGCAGTATTTT.

This chain joins TRBV6-1 and TRBJ2-7; D may be TRBD2 (6 bases). The CDR3 is made up of 14 amino acids. Germline V gene data show CDR1 as MNHNS and CDR2 as SASEGT. V lost 9 bases, J lost 5 bases, and 20 bases lay in between. The CDR3: CASTLGAPGDEQYF. The DNA of the CDR3 is TGTGCCAGTACCTTAGGCGCCCCGGGGGACGAGCAGTACTTC.

The chain recombines TRBV10-3 with TRBJ1-3; TRBD1 is a possible D gene (5 bases). The CDR3 spans 16 residues. Trimming pared 2 bases from V and 2 bases from J, leaving 13 bases between. The germline CDR1 and CDR2 sequences are ENHRY and SYGVKD. CDR3 protein: CAISEDRQLTGNTIYF. DNA of the CDR3: TGTGCCATCAGTGAGGATCGACAGCTAACTGGAAACACCATATATTTT.

The chain recombines TRBV6-6 with TRBJ2-1, with 11 positions matching TRBD1. Germline V gives CDR1 MNHNY, CDR2 SVGAGI (reference sequence). This CDR3 spans 14 amino acids. V was clipped by 6 bases and J by 7 bases; unmatched bases: 5. For the CDR3, the DNA is TGTGCCAGCAGAGGGACAGGGGGGAGTAATGAGCAGTTCTTC. Its protein product is CASRGTGGSNEQFF.

The rearrangement uses TRBV4-3 and TRBJ2-3; D is unresolved. Germline V gives CDR1 LGHNA, CDR2 YSLEER. Trimming took 0 bases from V and 4 from J, leaving 8 bases between them. The CDR3 covers 14 residues. In nucleotides, the CDR3 is TGCGCCAGCAGCCAAGATTCGGGCGCAGATACGCAGTATTTT. Translation gives CASSQDSGADTQYF.

CDR3 coding DNA: TGTGCCAGCAGCCCCCTTCTTTCGGTGGGGACCCTTAATGAGCAGTTCTTC. It translates to CASSPLLSVGTLNEQFF. The rearrangement joins TRBV14 to TRBJ2-1; D could derive from TRBD1 or TRBD2 (5 bases each). The CDR3 totals 17 residues. Germline CDR1 SGHDN, CDR2 FVKESK. Trimming shortened V by 4 bases and J by 7 bases, and 23 bases separated the two germline ends.

CDR3 sequence (DNA): TGTGCCAGCAAGGGGAGCCGGTACAATGAGCAGTTCTTC. Translation: CASKGSRYNEQFF. This sequence joins TRBV28 and TRBJ2-1; D may match TRBD1 or TRBD2 (5 bases each). Deletions cut 7 bases from V and 4 bases from J, with 11 bases between. From germline, CDR1 is MDHEN and CDR2 SYDVKM. The CDR3 spans 13 residues.

This clone occurred a few times. The chain combines TRBV28 with TRBJ1-6; tentatively, D is TRBD1 (5 bases). The germline gives CDR1 MDHEN, CDR2 SYDVKM. Deletions cut 6 bases from V and 11 bases from J, with 20 bases between. CDR3 length: 15 amino acids. Here the CDR3 reads CASRFSGLEGPPLHF. CDR3 DNA: TGTGCCAGCAGGTTCTCGGGACTAGAGGGACCACCCCTCCACTTT.

This clone was counted between two and nine times. The chain recombines TRBV30 with TRBJ1-3; D remains ambiguous. The germline CDR1 and CDR2 sequences are GTSNPN and SVGIG (reference sequence). V gave up 6 bases and J gave up 0 bases, with 6 bases separating them. The length of the CDR3 is 12 residues. Here the CDR3 reads CACASSGNTIYF. The CDR3 DNA is TGTGCCTGTGCGAGCTCTGGAAACACCATATATTTT.

The J gene is TRBJ1-3, the V gene TRBV5-6; TRBD1 matches at 7 bases. The ends lost 1 base at V and 4 bases at J; junction bases unmatched: 5. The length of the CDR3 is 15 residues. The germline V gene encodes CDR1 SGHDT and CDR2 YYEEEE. The CDR3 bases are TGTGCCAGCAGCTTGTTAGACAGGGACGGAAACACCATATATTTT. Translation gives CASSLLDRDGNTIYF. The entire variable domain, with the rest obtained from reference TRBV5-6 and TRBJ1-3, is as follows: DAGVTQSPTHLIKTRGQQVTLRCSPKSGHDTVSWYQQALGQGPQFIFQYYEEEERQRGNFPDRFSGHQFPNYSSELNVNALLLGDSALYLCASSLLDRDGNTIYFGEGSWLTVV.

This clone has more than one count but fewer than ten. The CDR3 spells CASSPRRASGPQETQYF. CDR3 DNA: TGTGCCAGCAGTCCCCGCCGGGCTAGCGGGCCCCAAGAGACCCAGTACTTC. This rearrangement joins TRBV6-9 to TRBJ2-5, with TRBD2 matching 8 bases. The germline V gene encodes CDR1 MNHGY and CDR2 SVAAGI. V lost 5 bases and J lost 1; bases outside the gene matches: 12. The CDR3 consists of 17 residues.

The chain uses TRBV6-5 and TRBJ1-5, with 7 bases lining up with TRBD1. After removal of 6 bases from V and 5 bases from J, the junction contained 10 bases not matched to a gene. CDR1 and CDR2 from the germline V gene are MNHEY and SVGAGI. The CDR3 totals 15 residues. The CDR3 DNA sequence: TGTGCCAGCAGACGTGTGGGAGACAGGGATCAGCCCCAGCATTTT. Residues: CASRRVGDRDQPQHF.

This chain joins TRBV7-2 and TRBJ2-1; D remains ambiguous. Trimming took 7 bases from V and 6 from J, leaving 13 bases between them. This CDR3 region has 13 residues. Germline V gene data show CDR1 as SGHTA and CDR2 as FQGNSA. CDR3 DNA: TGTGCCAGCAACTCCCCGGGTACCAATGAGCAGTTCTTC. Residues: CASNSPGTNEQFF.

The chain joins TRBV5-1 to TRBJ2-7, with unresolved D. Germline-derived CDR1 and CDR2 are SGHRS and YFSETQ. This CDR3 is built from 13 residues. Deletions cut 2 bases from V and 7 bases from J, with 13 bases between. This CDR3 reads CASSFDPVGEQYF. The CDR3, as DNA: TGCGCCAGCAGCTTCGACCCGGTAGGGGAGCAGTACTTC.

CDR3 protein: CASLQGSSYEQYF. CDR3 nucleotide sequence: TGTGCCAGCCTTCAGGGATCCTCCTACGAGCAGTACTTC. J is TRBJ2-7 and V is TRBV18; D is possibly TRBD1 (5 bases). CDR1 KGHSH and CDR2 LQKENI come from the germline V gene. Deletions cut 8 bases from V and 0 bases from J, with 11 bases between. CDR3 length: 13 amino acids.

The genes are TRBV6-1 and TRBJ1-4; 9 nucleotides line up with TRBD1. The CDR3 extends over 14 amino acids. The germline gives CDR1 MNHNS, CDR2 SASEGT. In DNA, the CDR3 is TGTGCAACAGCCGTCGGACAGGGGTCGGAAAAACTGTTTTTT. It yields the protein CATAVGQGSEKLFF.

The chain combines TRBV2 with TRBJ2-5, with D possibly TRBD1 on 6 matching bases. With 6 bases removed from V and 6 bases from J, the gap between germline ends came to 11 bases. Per germline, CDR1 SNHLY and CDR2 FYNNEI. This CDR3 is built from 12 residues. This CDR3 reads CASSQGIQTQYF. For the CDR3, the DNA is TGTGCCAGCAGCCAGGGGATTCAGACCCAGTACTTC.

The chain recombines TRBV2 with TRBJ1-2, with a tentative D call TRBD1 (6 bases). Germline lookup yields CDR1 SNHLY and CDR2 FYNNEI. This CDR3 region has 12 residues. Trimming removed 9 bases at V and 4 bases at J, with 12 bases between. CDR3 bases: TGTGCCAGTAGGACAGTCCTCTATGGCTACACCTTC. Protein sequence: CASRTVLYGYTF.